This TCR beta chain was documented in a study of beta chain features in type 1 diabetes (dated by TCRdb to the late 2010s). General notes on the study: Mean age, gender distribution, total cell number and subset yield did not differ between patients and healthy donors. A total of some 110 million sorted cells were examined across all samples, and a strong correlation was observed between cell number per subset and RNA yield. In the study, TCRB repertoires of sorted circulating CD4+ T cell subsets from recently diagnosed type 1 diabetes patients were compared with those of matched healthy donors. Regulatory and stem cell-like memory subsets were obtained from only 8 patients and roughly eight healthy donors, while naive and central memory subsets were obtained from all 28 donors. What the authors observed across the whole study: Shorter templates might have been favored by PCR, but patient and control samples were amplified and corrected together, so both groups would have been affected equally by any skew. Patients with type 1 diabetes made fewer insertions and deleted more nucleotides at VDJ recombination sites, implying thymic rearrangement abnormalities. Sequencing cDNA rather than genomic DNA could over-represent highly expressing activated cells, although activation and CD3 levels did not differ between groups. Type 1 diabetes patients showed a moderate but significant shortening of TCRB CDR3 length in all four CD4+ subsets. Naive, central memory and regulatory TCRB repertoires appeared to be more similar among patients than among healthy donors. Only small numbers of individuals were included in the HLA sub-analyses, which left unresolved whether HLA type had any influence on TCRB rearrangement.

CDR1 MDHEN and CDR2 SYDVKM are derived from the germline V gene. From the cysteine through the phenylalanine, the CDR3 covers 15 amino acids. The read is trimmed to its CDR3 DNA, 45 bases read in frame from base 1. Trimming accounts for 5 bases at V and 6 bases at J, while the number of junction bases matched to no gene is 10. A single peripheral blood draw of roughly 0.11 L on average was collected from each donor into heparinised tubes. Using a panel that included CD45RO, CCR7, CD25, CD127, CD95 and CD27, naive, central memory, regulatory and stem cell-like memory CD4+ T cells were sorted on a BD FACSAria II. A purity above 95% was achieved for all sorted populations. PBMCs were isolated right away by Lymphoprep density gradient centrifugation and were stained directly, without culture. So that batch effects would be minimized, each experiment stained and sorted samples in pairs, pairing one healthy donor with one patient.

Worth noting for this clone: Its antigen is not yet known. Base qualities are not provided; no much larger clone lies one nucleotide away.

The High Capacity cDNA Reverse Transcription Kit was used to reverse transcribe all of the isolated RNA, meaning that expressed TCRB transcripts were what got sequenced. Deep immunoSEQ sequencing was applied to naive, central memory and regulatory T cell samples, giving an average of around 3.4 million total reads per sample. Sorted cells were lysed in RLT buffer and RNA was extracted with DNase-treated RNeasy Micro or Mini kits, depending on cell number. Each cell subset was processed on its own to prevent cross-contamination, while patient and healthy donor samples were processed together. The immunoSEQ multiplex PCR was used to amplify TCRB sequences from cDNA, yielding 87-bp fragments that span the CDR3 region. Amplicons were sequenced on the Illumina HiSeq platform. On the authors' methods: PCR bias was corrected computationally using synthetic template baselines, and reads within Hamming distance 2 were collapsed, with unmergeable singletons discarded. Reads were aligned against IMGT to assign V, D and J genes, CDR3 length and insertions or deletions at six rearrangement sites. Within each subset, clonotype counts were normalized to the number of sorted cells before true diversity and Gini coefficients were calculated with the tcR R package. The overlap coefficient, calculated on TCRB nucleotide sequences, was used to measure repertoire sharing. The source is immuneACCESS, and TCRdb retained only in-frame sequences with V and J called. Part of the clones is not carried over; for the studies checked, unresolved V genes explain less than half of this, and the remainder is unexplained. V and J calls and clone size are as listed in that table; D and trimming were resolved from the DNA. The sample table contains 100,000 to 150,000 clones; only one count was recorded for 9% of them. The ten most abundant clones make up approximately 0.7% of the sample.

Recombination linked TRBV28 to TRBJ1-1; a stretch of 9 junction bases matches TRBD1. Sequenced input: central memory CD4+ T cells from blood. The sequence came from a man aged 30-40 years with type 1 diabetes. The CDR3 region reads CASSPPGQGRAEAFF. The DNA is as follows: TGTGCCAGCAGTCCCCCGGGACAGGGTCGCGCTGAAGCTTTCTTT.